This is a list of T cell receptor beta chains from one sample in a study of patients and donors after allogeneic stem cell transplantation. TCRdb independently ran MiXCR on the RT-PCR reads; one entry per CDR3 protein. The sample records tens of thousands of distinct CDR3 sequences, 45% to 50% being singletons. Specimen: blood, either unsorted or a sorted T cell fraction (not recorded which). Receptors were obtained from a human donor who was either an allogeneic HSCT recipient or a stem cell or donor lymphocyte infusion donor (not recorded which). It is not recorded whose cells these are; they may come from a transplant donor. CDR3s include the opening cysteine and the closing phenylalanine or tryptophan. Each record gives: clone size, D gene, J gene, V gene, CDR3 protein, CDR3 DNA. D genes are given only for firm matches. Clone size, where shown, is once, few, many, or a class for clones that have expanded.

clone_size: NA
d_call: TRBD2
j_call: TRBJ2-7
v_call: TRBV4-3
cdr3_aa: CASSQGLAGGRAYEQYF
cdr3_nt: TGCGCCAGCAGCCAAGGACTAGCGGGAGGGCGAGCCTACGAGCAGTACTTC

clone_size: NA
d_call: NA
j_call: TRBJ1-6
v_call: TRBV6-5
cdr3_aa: CASSPPGIYSPLHF
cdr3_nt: TGTGCCAGCAGTCCCCCGGGAATTTACTCACCCCTCCACTTT

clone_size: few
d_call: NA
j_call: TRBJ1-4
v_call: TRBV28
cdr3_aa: CASSLVPNWLFF
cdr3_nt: TGTGCCAGCAGTTTAGTCCCGAATTGGCTGTTTTTT

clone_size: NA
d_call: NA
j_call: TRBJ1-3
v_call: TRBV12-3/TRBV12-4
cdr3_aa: CASRIRSGNTIYF
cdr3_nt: TGTGCCAGCAGGATCCGATCTGGAAACACCATATATTTT

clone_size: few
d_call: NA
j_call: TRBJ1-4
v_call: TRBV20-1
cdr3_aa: CSARDSAAGEKLFF
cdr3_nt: TGCAGTGCTAGAGATAGTGCAGCCGGCGAAAAACTGTTTTTT

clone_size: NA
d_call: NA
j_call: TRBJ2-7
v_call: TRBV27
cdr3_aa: CASSSGTPYEQYF
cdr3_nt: TGTGCCAGCAGTTCGGGGACCCCCTACGAGCAGTACTTC

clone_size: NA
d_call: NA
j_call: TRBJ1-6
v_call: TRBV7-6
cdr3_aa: CASSSQDSSTSPLHF
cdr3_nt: TGTGCCAGCAGCTCCCAGGACAGCTCTACTTCACCCCTCCACTTT

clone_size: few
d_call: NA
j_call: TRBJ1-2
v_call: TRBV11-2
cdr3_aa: CASSLSDGFNYGYTF
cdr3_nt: TGTGCCAGCAGCCTCTCGGACGGATTTAACTATGGCTACACCTTC

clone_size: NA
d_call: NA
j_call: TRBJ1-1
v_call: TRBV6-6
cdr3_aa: CASSEDGNTEAFF
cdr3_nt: TGTGCCAGCAGTGAGGACGGGAACACTGAAGCTTTCTTT

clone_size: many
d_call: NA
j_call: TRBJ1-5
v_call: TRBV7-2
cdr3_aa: CASSRGDSNQPQHF
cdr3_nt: TGTGCCAGCAGCAGGGGGGATAGCAATCAGCCCCAGCATTTT

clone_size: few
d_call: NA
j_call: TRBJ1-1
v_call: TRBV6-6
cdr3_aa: CASTTGMNTEAFF
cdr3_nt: TGTGCCAGCACCACCGGGATGAACACTGAAGCTTTCTTT

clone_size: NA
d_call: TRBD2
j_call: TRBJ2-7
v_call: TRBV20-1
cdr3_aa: CSFEREGSYEQYF
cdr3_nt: TGCAGTTTCGAGCGGGAGGGTTCCTACGAGCAGTACTTC

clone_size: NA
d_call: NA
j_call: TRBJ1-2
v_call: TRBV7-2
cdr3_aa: CASSLGLRSYGYTF
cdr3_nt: TGTGCCAGCAGCTTGGGGCTGAGGAGCTATGGCTACACCTTC

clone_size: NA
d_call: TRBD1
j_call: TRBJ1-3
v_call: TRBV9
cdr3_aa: CASTKNGQGRTGNTIYF
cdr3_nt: TGTGCCAGCACAAAGAACGGACAGGGAAGGACTGGAAACACCATATATTTT

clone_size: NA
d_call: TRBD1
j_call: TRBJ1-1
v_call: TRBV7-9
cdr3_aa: CASTSQGRGTEAFF
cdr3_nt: TGTGCCAGCACCTCACAGGGGCGGGGCACTGAAGCTTTCTTT

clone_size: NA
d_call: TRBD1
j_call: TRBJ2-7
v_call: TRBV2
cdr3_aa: CASTTGTATYF
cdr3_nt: TGTGCCAGCACCACCGGGACAGCGACTTACTTC

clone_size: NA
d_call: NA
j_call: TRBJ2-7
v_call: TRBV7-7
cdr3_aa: CASSLAGEQYF
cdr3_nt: TGTGCTAGCAGCTTAGCCGGCGAGCAGTACTTC

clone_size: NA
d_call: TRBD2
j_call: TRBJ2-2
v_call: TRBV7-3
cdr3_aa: CASSFSGSGITGELFF
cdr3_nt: TGTGCCAGCAGCTTTAGTGGTAGCGGGATTACCGGGGAGCTGTTTTTT

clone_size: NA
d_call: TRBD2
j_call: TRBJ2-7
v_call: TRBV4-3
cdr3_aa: CASSQSPRETYEQYF
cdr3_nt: TGCGCCAGCAGCCAAAGTCCGCGGGAGACCTACGAGCAGTACTTC

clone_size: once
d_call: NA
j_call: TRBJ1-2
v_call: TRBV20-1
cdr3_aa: CSAPSGVKGYTF
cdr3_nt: TGCAGTGCCCCCTCGGGGGTCAAGGGCTACACCTTC

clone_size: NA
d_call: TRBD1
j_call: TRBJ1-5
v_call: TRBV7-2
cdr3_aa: CASSPGTVHQPQHF
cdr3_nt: TGTGCCAGCAGCCCAGGGACAGTCCATCAGCCCCAGCATTTT

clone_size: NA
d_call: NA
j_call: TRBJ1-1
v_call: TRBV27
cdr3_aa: CASSLSGRAFF
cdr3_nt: TGTGCCAGCAGTTTATCAGGACGAGCTTTCTTT

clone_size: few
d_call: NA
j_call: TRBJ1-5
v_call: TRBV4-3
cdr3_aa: CASSQDLGLLNQPQHF
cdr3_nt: TGCGCCAGCAGCCAAGACCTTGGACTGTTGAATCAGCCCCAGCATTTT

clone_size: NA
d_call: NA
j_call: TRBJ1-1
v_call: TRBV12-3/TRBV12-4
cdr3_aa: CVGGREAEAFF
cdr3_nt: TGTGTGGGGGGCAGGGAAGCTGAAGCTTTCTTT

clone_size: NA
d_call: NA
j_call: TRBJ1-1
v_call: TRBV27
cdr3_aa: CASSLRGVRLGNTEAFF
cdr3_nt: TGTGCCAGCAGTTTGCGGGGCGTAAGGTTAGGGAACACTGAAGCTTTCTTT

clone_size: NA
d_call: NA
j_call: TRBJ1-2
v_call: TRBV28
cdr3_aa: CASTDRGYGYTF
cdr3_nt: TGTGCCAGCACCGACCGGGGGTATGGCTACACCTTC

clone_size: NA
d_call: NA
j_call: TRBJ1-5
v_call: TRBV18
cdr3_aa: CASSPSDQPQHF
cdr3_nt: TGTGCCAGCTCACCCTCGGATCAGCCCCAGCATTTT

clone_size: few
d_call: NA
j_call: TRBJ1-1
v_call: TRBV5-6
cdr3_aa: CASSLVNGDTEAFF
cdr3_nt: TGTGCCAGCAGCTTGGTCAACGGAGACACTGAAGCTTTCTTT

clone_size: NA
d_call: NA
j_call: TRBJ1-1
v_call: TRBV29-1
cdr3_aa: CSVPEGGNTEAFF
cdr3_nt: TGCAGCGTCCCTGAGGGAGGGAACACTGAAGCTTTCTTT

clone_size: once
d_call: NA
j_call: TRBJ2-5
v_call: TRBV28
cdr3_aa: CASSLPPYGKTQYF
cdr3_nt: TGTGCCAGCAGTCTCCCGCCTTACGGGAAGACCCAGTACTTC

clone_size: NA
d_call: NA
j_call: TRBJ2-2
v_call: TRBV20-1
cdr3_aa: CSASPGRATGELFF
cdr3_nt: TGCAGTGCTAGCCCCGGGAGAGCCACCGGGGAGCTGTTTTTT

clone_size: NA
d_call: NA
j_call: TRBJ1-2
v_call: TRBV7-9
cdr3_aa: CASSLFQNFYGYTF
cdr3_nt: TGTGCCAGCAGCTTATTCCAGAATTTCTATGGCTACACCTTC

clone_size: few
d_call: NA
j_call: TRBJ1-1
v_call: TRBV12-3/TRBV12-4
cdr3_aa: CASSLRRSNTEAFF
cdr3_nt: TGTGCCAGCAGTTTACGCAGATCGAACACTGAAGCTTTCTTT

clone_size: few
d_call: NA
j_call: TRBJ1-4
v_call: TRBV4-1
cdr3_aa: CASSQGQFREKLFF
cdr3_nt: TGCGCCAGCAGCCAAGGACAGTTTCGCGAAAAACTGTTTTTT

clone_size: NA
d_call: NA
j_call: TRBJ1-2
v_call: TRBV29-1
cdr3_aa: CSVGREGYGYTF
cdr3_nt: TGCAGCGTCGGCAGGGAAGGGTATGGCTACACCTTC

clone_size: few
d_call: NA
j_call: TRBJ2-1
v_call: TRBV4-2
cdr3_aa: CASTRGLAIGEQFF
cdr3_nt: TGTGCCAGCACCCGGGGTTTAGCAATCGGTGAGCAGTTCTTC

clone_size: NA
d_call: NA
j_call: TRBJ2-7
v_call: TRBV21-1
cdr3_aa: CASSKGHPYEQYF
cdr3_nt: TGTGCCAGCAGCAAGGGACACCCCTACGAGCAGTACTTC

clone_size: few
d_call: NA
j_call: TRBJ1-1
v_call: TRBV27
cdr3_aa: CASSRGQLNTEAFF
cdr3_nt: TGTGCCAGCAGTAGAGGCCAGCTGAACACTGAAGCTTTCTTT

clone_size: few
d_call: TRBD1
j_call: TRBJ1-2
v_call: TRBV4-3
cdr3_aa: CASSLDRGKAPSYGYTF
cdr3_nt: TGCGCCAGCAGTCTTGACAGGGGTAAAGCTCCCTCATATGGCTACACCTTC

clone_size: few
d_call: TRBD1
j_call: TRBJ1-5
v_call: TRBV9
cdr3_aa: CASSVGTGGGQPQHF
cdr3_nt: TGTGCCAGCAGCGTAGGTACAGGGGGCGGACAGCCCCAGCATTTT

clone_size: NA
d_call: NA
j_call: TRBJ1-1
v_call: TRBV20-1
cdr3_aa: CSAPQPGRNMNTEAFF
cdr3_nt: TGCAGTGCGCCACAACCGGGGAGGAACATGAACACTGAAGCTTTCTTT

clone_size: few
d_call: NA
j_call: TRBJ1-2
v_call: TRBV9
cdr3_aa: CASSTRGGLDYGYTF
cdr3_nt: TGTGCCAGCAGCACCCGGGGGGGCCTAGACTATGGCTACACCTTC

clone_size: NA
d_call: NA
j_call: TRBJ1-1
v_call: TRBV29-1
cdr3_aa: CSVDMGMNTEAFF
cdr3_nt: TGCAGCGTTGACATGGGGATGAACACTGAAGCTTTCTTT

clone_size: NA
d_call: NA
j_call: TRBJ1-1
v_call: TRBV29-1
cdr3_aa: CSVDLQGVNTEAFF
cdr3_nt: TGCAGCGTTGACCTGCAGGGAGTTAACACTGAAGCTTTCTTT

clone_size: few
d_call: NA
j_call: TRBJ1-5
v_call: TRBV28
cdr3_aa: CASSLSLLPPQPQHF
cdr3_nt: TGTGCCAGCAGTTTAAGTCTCCTCCCACCTCAGCCCCAGCATTTT

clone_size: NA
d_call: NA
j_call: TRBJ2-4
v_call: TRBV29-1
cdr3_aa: CSVESGNIQYF
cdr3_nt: TGCAGCGTTGAATCAGGAAACATTCAGTACTTC

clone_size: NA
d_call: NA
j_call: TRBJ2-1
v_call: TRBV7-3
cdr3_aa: CASSLTLGAANEQFF
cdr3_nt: TGTGCCAGCAGCTTAACGCTAGGGGCTGCTAATGAGCAGTTCTTC

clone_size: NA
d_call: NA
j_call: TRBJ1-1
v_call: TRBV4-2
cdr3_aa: CSSSLRQTGNTEAFF
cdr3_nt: TGTTCCAGCAGCCTCCGACAGACAGGGAACACTGAAGCTTTCTTT

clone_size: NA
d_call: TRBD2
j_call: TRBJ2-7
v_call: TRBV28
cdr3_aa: CASRNRLAGFYEQYF
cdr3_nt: TGTGCCAGCAGAAATCGACTAGCGGGATTCTACGAGCAGTACTTC

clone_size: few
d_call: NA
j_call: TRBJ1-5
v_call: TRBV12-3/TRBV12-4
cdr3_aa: CASSRRPEGQPQHF
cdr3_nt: TGTGCCAGCAGCCGTAGACCGGAGGGTCAGCCCCAGCATTTT

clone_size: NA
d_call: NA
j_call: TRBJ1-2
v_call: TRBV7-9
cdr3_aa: CASSLESGNGYTF
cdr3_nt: TGTGCCAGCAGCTTAGAGTCTGGAAATGGCTACACCTTC

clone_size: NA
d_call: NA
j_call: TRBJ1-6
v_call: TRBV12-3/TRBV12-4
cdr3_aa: CASSSDRLKASPLHF
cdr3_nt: TGTGCCAGCAGTTCCGACAGGCTCAAAGCTTCACCCCTCCACTTT

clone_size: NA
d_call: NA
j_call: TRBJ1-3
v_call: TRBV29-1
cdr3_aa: CSVENPPGGNTIYF
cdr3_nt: TGCAGCGTTGAAAATCCCCCGGGGGGAAACACCATATATTTT

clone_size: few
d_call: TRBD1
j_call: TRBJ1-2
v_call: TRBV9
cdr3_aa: CASSVSRDRVIYGYTF
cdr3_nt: TGTGCCAGCAGCGTGAGCCGGGACAGGGTTATCTATGGCTACACCTTC

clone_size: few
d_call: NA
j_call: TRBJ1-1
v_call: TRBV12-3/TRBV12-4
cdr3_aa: CASNRGGTPAREAFF
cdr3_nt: TGTGCCAGCAACCGAGGAGGGACGCCCGCACGGGAAGCTTTCTTT

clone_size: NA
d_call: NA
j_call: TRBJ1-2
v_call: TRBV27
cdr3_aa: CASSRTAPLTGYTF
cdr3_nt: TGTGCCAGCAGTAGGACAGCCCCTCTTACCGGCTACACCTTC

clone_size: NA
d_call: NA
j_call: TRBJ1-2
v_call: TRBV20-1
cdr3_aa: CSARDSRTYGYTF
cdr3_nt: TGCAGTGCTAGAGATAGTAGGACATATGGCTACACCTTC

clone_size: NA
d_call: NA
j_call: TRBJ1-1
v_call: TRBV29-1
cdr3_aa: CSVEVRGLPRRAFF
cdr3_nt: TGCAGCGTTGAAGTTAGGGGGTTGCCCCGAAGAGCTTTCTTT

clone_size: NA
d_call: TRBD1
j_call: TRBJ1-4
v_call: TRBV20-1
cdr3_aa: CSAAGTGSWEKLFF
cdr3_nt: TGCAGTGCAGCCGGGACAGGATCATGGGAAAAACTGTTTTTT

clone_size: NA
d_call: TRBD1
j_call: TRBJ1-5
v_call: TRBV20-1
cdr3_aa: CSALRWTGLFNQPQHF
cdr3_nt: TGCAGTGCTCTACGTTGGACAGGCCTGTTCAATCAGCCCCAGCATTTT